These 19 T cell receptor beta chains originate from one sample sequenced in a study of Ad26.COV2.S vaccination and SARS-CoV-2 variants. Sequencing was performed with immunoSEQ multiplex PCR; in TCRdb, only in-frame clones are kept and a portion is missing. The data contain about 180,000 clones, roughly 85% of them seen just once; the ten biggest clones take up about 5.5%. The sequences come from peripheral blood, collected after recovery from COVID-19. Receptor source: a human donor who had recovered from COVID-19.

The rearrangement joins TRBV2 to TRBJ1-6, with D uncertain. V lost 1 base and J lost 7, with 8 bases in between. Germline values: CDR1 SNHLY, CDR2 FYNNEI. The CDR3 spans 14 residues. CDR3 residues: CASSEGQANSPLHF. In nucleotides, the CDR3 is TGTGCCAGCAGTGAAGGACAAGCAAATTCACCCCTCCACTTT.

The chain couples TRBV28 to TRBJ2-7; D gene ambiguous. The CDR3 length is 13 residues. The V end lost 6 bases, the J end lost 6 bases, and 15 bases lay between the germline ends. Germline V CDR1 and CDR2: MDHEN, SYDVKM. CDR3 coding DNA: TGTGCCAGCAGCCGCGAAGCCGTACCCGAGCAGTACTTC. This sequence encodes CASSREAVPEQYF.

The chain links TRBV5-1 to TRBJ1-1; 9 bases fit TRBD1. This CDR3 has 15 residues. The junction had 8 bases not matched to a gene; V was cut back by 3 bases and J by 5 bases. The V gene's germline CDR1 is SGHRS and CDR2 YFSETQ. CDR3 bases: TGCGCCAGCAGCTCCGGGACAGGGACTGGGACTGAAGCTTTCTTT. Its protein product is CASSSGTGTGTEAFF.

The J gene is TRBJ1-2, the V gene TRBV20-1, with 8 bases identical to TRBD1. The CDR3 covers 13 residues. V gave up 3 bases and J gave up 2 bases; unmatched junction bases: 2. Germline loops: CDR1 DFQATT, CDR2 SNEGSKA (reference sequence). Here the CDR3 DNA reads TGCAGTGCTAGTCACAGGGGGAACTATGGCTACACCTTC. Protein: CSASHRGNYGYTF.

The V and J genes are TRBV19 and TRBJ2-5, with D perhaps TRBD2 (6 bases). The CDR3 length is 14 residues. The V gene lost 0 bases and the J gene lost 4 bases, with 9 bases spanning the gap. Germline V gene sequence: CDR1 LNHDA, CDR2 SQIVND (reference sequence). Here the CDR3 reads CASSIERAGETQYF. DNA of the CDR3: TGTGCCAGTAGTATAGAGCGAGCGGGAGAGACCCAGTACTTC.

The chain combines TRBV3-1 (or the pseudogene TRBV3-2) with TRBJ2-5; D is undetermined. Trimming removed 0 bases from V and 5 bases from J, with 7 bases in between. CDR1 and CDR2 from the germline V gene are LGHDT and YNNKEL (reference sequence). This CDR3 is 13 amino acids long. CDR3 nucleotides: TGTGCCAGCAGCCAAGATCTGGGGGAGACCCAGTACTTC. Amino acids: CASSQDLGETQYF.

This chain links TRBV5-1 with TRBJ1-3; no clear D gene. Per the germline V gene, CDR1 is SGHRS and CDR2 is YFSETQ. V dropped 0 bases and J dropped 3 bases, with 7 bases sitting between them. The CDR3 is 14 residues long. CDR3 amino acids: CASSLGPSGNTIYF. The CDR3 DNA follows: TGCGCCAGCAGCTTGGGCCCCAGTGGAAACACCATATATTTT.

The genes are TRBV18 and TRBJ2-1; 10 bases align to TRBD1. V was clipped by 4 bases and J by 6 bases; unmatched bases: 3. CDR1 and CDR2 from the germline V gene are KGHSH and LQKENI. The CDR3 extends over 14 amino acids. In DNA, the CDR3 is TGTGCCAGCTCACGGACAGGGGGGAGCAATGAGCAGTTCTTC. Translated, it gives CASSRTGGSNEQFF.

The V gene is TRBV9, the J gene TRBJ2-5, with TRBD2 identical over 10 bases. With V trimmed by 0 bases and J by 1 base, 3 bases remained unmatched. The germline V gene has CDR1 SGDLS and CDR2 YYNGEE. The CDR3 extends over 16 amino acids. CDR3 sequence reads: CASSVGVAGGQETQYF. The CDR3 coding sequence is TGTGCCAGCAGCGTAGGGGTAGCGGGGGGCCAAGAGACCCAGTACTTC.

The chain links TRBV25-1 to TRBJ1-6; D is unresolved. Trimming cost V 1 base and J 4 bases, with 11 bases left between them. CDR3 size: 16 residues. Germline assignment: CDR1 MGHDK and CDR2 SYGVNS. The CDR3 protein is CASSESLLDYNSPLHF. The CDR3, as DNA: TGTGCCAGCAGTGAATCCCTTTTGGATTATAATTCACCCCTCCACTTT.

V is TRBV5-4 and J is TRBJ2-7; D unresolved. This CDR3 region has 14 residues. V lost 0 bases and J 3 bases, leaving 10 bases between the germline ends. Germline lookup yields CDR1 SGHNT and CDR2 YYREEE (reference sequence). The CDR3 reads CASSLERHYYEQYF. The CDR3 DNA is TGTGCCAGCAGCTTGGAGCGACACTACTACGAGCAGTACTTC.

V gene TRBV3-1 (or the pseudogene TRBV3-2) combines with J gene TRBJ2-2; TRBD1 agrees at 12 bases. The length of the CDR3 is 17 residues. Losses at the gene ends were 4 bases for V and 5 bases for J; bases not matched to a gene: 8. Germline lookup yields CDR1 LGHDT and CDR2 YNNKEL (reference sequence). DNA for the CDR3: TGTGCCAGCAGCCTTCTCCGGGACAGGGGGCGGACCGGGGAGCTGTTTTTT. Its protein product is CASSLLRDRGRTGELFF.

The rearrangement joins TRBV18 to TRBJ1-6; a weak D match, TRBD1 (6 bases). The V end was cut by 3 bases, the J end by 4 bases, with 13 bases between. Germline loops: CDR1 KGHSH, CDR2 LQKENI. The CDR3 totals 16 residues. The DNA for the CDR3 is TGTGCCAGCTCACCGACAGGCACCACATATAATTCACCCCTCCACTTT. Protein: CASSPTGTTYNSPLHF.

CDR3 residues: CASSPLAGLPNTEAFF. The CDR3 nucleotides are TGTGCCAGCAGCCCCCTGGCAGGCCTACCGAACACTGAAGCTTTCTTT. V usage is TRBV11-2 and J usage is TRBJ1-1; D is unresolved. The CDR3 extends over 16 amino acids. Trimming shortened V by 5 bases and J by 1 base, and 17 bases separated the two germline ends. Looked up from germline, CDR1 is SGHAT and CDR2 is FQNNGV.

The chain uses TRBV27 and TRBJ2-2; D is undetermined. The CDR3 loop spans 12 amino acids. The V and J ends lost 9 bases and 6 bases respectively, with 11 bases between them. Per germline, CDR1 MNHEY and CDR2 SMNVEV (reference sequence). The CDR3 coding sequence is TGTGCCAGTGGGTCGGGCGCCGGGGAGCTGTTTTTT. Protein sequence: CASGSGAGELFF.

CDR3 nucleotide sequence: TGTGCCAGCAGCGGGACCAGGGGACGCGGCACAGATACGCAGTATTTT. It translates to CASSGTRGRGTDTQYF. The rearrangement links TRBV5-4 to TRBJ2-3; tentatively, D is TRBD1 (6 bases). V was cut by 4 bases and J by 1 base, with 16 bases left in between. The V gene's germline CDR1 is SGHNT and CDR2 YYREEE (reference sequence). CDR3 length equals 16 residues.

This clone appeared a single time. The gene calls are TRBV10-2 and TRBJ2-7; TRBD2 matches at 12 bases. The germline V gene encodes CDR1 WSHSY and CDR2 SAAADI. The CDR3 has 16 residues. Trimming at V came to 1 base and at J to 2 bases, leaving 3 bases not matched to a gene. Written as DNA, the CDR3 is TGCGCCAGCAGTGAGTGGACTAGCGGGACGACCTACGAGCAGTACTTC. Translated, it gives CASSEWTSGTTYEQYF.

This clone was recorded once. V gene TRBV7-6 combines with J gene TRBJ2-7, with D unclear. The germline V gene has CDR1 SGHVS and CDR2 FNYEAQ. The CDR3 is 11 residues long. V was trimmed by 5 bases and J by 9 bases, leaving 11 bases between them. CDR3 loop: CASSDHLRQYF. Written as DNA, the CDR3 is TGTGCCAGCAGCGACCATCTCAGGCAGTACTTC.

The J gene is TRBJ2-3, the V gene TRBV15, with D perhaps TRBD2 (6 bases). Deletions cut 5 bases from V and 0 bases from J, with 12 bases between. The CDR3 contains 15 residues. In germline, CDR1 is LNHNV, CDR2 YYDKDF (reference sequence). The CDR3 DNA reads TGTGCCACCAGCGGGGACTTACGTAGCACAGATACGCAGTATTTT. As protein: CATSGDLRSTDTQYF.